The entry below gives a single TCR beta chain sequence along with its context. The sample originates from a study of blood T cells in healthy people across ages. Using a J-beta primer mix together with a sample-barcoded 5' primer, a second PCR was run for about 6 to 11 cycles. Researchers report that each sample yielded at least 3 million CDR3-containing paired-end reads. TCRdb reanalysed the 5' RACE reads using MiXCR and keeps one entry per CDR3 protein. The table shows about 1.4 million distinct CDR3 sequences, with roughly 59% occurring only once. The J segment lost 5 bases and the V segment lost 4 bases, leaving 10 bases of the junction unmatched. Germline values: CDR1 SGHKS, CDR2 YYEKEE (reference sequence). This CDR3 region has 15 residues.

This chain connects TRBV5-5 to TRBJ2-5; 8 positions agree with TRBD2. Input material: blood. This receptor was taken from a man younger than 30 in good health. This CDR3 reads CASSGRTSSGETQYF. The CDR3 DNA is TGTGCCAGCAGCGGACGGACTAGCTCAGGGGAGACCCAGTACTTC.